The 8 T cell receptor beta chains below all came from one sample that was sequenced in a study of shared clonotypes between healthy human individuals. Terminally differentiated effector memory CD45RA+ cells were left out of the naive CD8 fraction, which was CD45RO-negative and positively selected for CCR7. The table came from immunoSEQ multiplex PCR; TCRdb's copy has only in-frame clones and leaves some out. This sample has over 2 million clones, with over 85% found just once. The sequenced sample was naive CD8+ T cells sorted from blood. The receptors were gathered from a man younger than 35 in good health.

The rearrangement uses TRBV19 and TRBJ1-2; unclear D gene. The germline CDR1 and CDR2 sequences are LNHDA and SQIVND (reference sequence). This CDR3 is 14 amino acids long. The V gene lost 2 bases and the J gene lost 1 base, with 8 bases spanning the gap. The CDR3 spells CASSIPADNYGYTF. CDR3 DNA: TGTGCCAGTAGTATACCCGCAGATAACTATGGCTACACCTTC.

The rearrangement links TRBV5-1 to TRBJ1-1, with TRBD1 as a possible D gene (5 bases). The CDR3 is made up of 16 amino acids. Trimming pared 0 bases from V and 5 bases from J, leaving 17 bases between. The germline gives CDR1 SGHRS, CDR2 YFSETQ. This CDR3 reads CASSLETGPGWTEAFF. The CDR3 coding sequence is TGCGCCAGCAGCTTGGAAACGGGTCCAGGGTGGACTGAAGCTTTCTTT.

The J gene is TRBJ2-7, the V gene TRBV19; D possibly corresponds to TRBD2 (5 bases). The ends were cut back, 3 bases at V and 3 bases at J, with 12 bases in the middle. CDR3 length equals 14 residues. Looked up from germline, CDR1 is LNHDA and CDR2 is SQIVND (reference sequence). The CDR3: CASSIGLTYYEQYF. The CDR3 coding sequence is TGTGCCAGTAGTATCGGACTGACGTACTACGAGCAGTACTTC.

This clone was recorded once. The rearrangement uses TRBV27 and TRBJ1-4; 7 nucleotides align to TRBD1. V was clipped by 7 bases and J by 1 base; unmatched bases: 12. The CDR3 has 17 residues. The germline V gene has CDR1 MNHEY and CDR2 SMNVEV (reference sequence). CDR3 amino acids: CASTPGAGGITNEKLFF. The CDR3 bases are TGTGCCAGCACCCCGGGGGCAGGGGGAATAACTAATGAAAAACTGTTTTTT.

The chain is built from TRBV7-9 and TRBJ1-2; no definite D call. Germline V gene sequence: CDR1 SEHNR, CDR2 FQNEAQ (reference sequence). Trimming shortened V by 1 base and J by 4 bases, and 13 bases separated the two germline ends. CDR3 length: 15 amino acids. CDR3 in DNA: TGTGCCAGCAGCTTAGACTCCTCCTGGGCCTATGGCTACACCTTC. Its protein is CASSLDSSWAYGYTF.

The CDR3: CASSLGGAGGDQETQYF. DNA for the CDR3: TGTGCCAGCAGCTTAGGAGGCGCGGGAGGCGACCAAGAGACCCAGTACTTC. The V call is TRBV7-9, the J call TRBJ2-5; TRBD2 aligns across 8 bases. Germline V gene data show CDR1 as SEHNR and CDR2 as FQNEAQ (reference sequence). J gave up 0 bases and V 1 base, and 7 bases lay outside the gene matches. The length of the CDR3 is 17 residues.

This clone has a single count. The rearrangement links TRBV7-9 to TRBJ2-7; D call uncertain. The CDR3 has 13 amino acids. V was pared by 2 bases and J by 6 bases, with 11 bases between. The germline CDR1 and CDR2 sequences are SEHNR and FQNEAQ (reference sequence). This CDR3 reads CASSLLFNSEQYF. CDR3 bases: TGTGCCAGCAGCTTACTTTTTAACAGCGAGCAGTACTTC.

Turning to this clone: Within the sample, other DNA sequences also encode this same CDR3. The CDR3 loop is CASSLTGANTEAFF. The CDR3 DNA reads as TGTGCCAGCAGTTTGACAGGAGCGAACACTGAAGCTTTCTTT. The chain links TRBV27 to TRBJ1-1; TRBD1 is a possible D gene (6 bases). CDR3 length equals 14 residues. The V end was cut by 3 bases, the J end by 1 base, with 9 bases between. Germline V gives CDR1 MNHEY, CDR2 SMNVEV (reference sequence).